This T cell receptor (beta chain) was sequenced during a study of blood T cell repertoires in COVID-19. Profiled with immunoSEQ multiplex PCR; TCRdb holds only in-frame clones, not every one. This sample carries approximately 270,000 clones, approximately 80% of them seen once, and the ten largest clones take about 8.1%. The CDR3 consists of 13 residues. Unmatched junction bases numbered 4, after V lost 8 bases and J lost 3 bases. The germline gives CDR1 SGHNT, CDR2 YYREEE (reference sequence). The receptor's source is a man older than 75 with acute or convalescent COVID-19. This chain uses TRBV5-4 with TRBJ1-4, with 7 bases matching TRBD1. Sequencing was done on a sample of peripheral blood. CDR3 nucleotides: TGTGCCAGTCAGCAGGGGGCTAATGAAAAACTGTTTTTT. This gives the protein CASQQGANEKLFF. Combining the CDR3 with reference TRBV5-4 and TRBJ1-4 gives the whole variable domain ETGVTQSPTHLIKTRGQQVTLRCSSQSGHNTVSWYQQALGQGPQFIFQYYREEENGRGNFPPRFSGLQFPNYSSELNVNALELDDSALYLCASQQGANEKLFFGSGTQLSVL.